A selection of T cell receptor beta chains follows, all from one sample in a study of early T cells in non-severe SARS-CoV-2 infection. TCRdb re-called the 5' RACE reads through MiXCR, storing one row per CDR3 protein. This table holds approximately 81,000 distinct CDR3 sequences, over 13% found once. Sequencing was performed on whole blood. Receptors originate from an adult who was a healthcare worker with PCR-confirmed SARS-CoV-2 infection or an uninfected control (not recorded which). CDR3s include the opening cysteine and the closing phenylalanine or tryptophan. The order of the fields is J gene, clone size, V gene, CDR3 protein. Rows give clone size only sometimes, using once, few, many, or a class for an expanded clone.

TRBJ2-3 . TRBV6-5 CASSKPGATGGSTDTQYF
TRBJ1-1 . TRBV29-1 CSVGGLNTEAFF
TRBJ2-2 . TRBV5-1 CASSLGGTSGTGELFF
TRBJ2-5 . TRBV28 CASRTESAGWETQYF
TRBJ1-1 many TRBV19 CASSIAPGLTEAFF
TRBJ2-3 few TRBV9 CASSERVADTQYF
TRBJ2-4 . TRBV3-1 CASSQRSGNIQYF
TRBJ1-1 few TRBV29-1 CSVQDTEAFF
TRBJ2-1 many TRBV11-2 CASSLGHEQFF
TRBJ2-3 many TRBV29-1 CSGATSGRVADTQYF
TRBJ1-3 many TRBV12-3/TRBV12-4 CASNRWGTSSGNTIYF
TRBJ2-1 few TRBV9 CASSRAVASEQFF
TRBJ2-2 . TRBV9 CASSVARTSGRTGELFF
TRBJ2-1 few TRBV7-9 CASSFEGGRDEQFF
TRBJ2-1 few TRBV29-1 CSVEPHSSQGPLEQFF
TRBJ2-3 few TRBV14 CASSQDEAGHAVTDTQYF
TRBJ2-7 few TRBV7-9 CASSPLSYEQYF
TRBJ2-2 . TRBV30 CAWRLLGGNGSGELFF
TRBJ2-7 few TRBV7-9 CASSPVGAAGSYEQYF
TRBJ2-1 few TRBV2 CATGQGAYNEQFF
TRBJ2-1 many TRBV7-9 CASSVGTDSYNEQFF
TRBJ1-1 . TRBV19 CASSITQRNTEAFF
TRBJ2-1 few TRBV29-1 CSVGPAGGAYNEQFF
TRBJ2-6 . TRBV7-9 CASRPARPHDSGANVLTF
TRBJ2-2 few TRBV19 CASEPPLGSESHTGELFF
TRBJ2-3 many TRBV7-7 CASSFGTGGRGSTDTQYF
TRBJ2-3 few TRBV9 CASSFTSGGADTQYF
TRBJ2-7 . TRBV11-2 CASSQGLAGGEQYF
TRBJ2-3 few TRBV12-5 CASGLGTGSTDTQYF
TRBJ2-3 . TRBV28 CASTLRGNTQYF
TRBJ2-1 few TRBV12-3/TRBV12-4 CASSPVSYNEQFF
TRBJ2-5 . TRBV27 CASSPRIGTGETQYF
TRBJ1-6 . TRBV30 CAWSYDRAGSYNSPLHF
TRBJ2-1 few TRBV11-2 CASSLDRRDEQFF
TRBJ2-3 . TRBV11-2 CASSFSFGGGRDTQYF
TRBJ2-2 few TRBV7-6 CASSPGLAGGTNTGELFF
TRBJ2-4 . TRBV29-1 CSVEVAVLAKNIQYF
TRBJ2-1 few TRBV7-7 CASSQGGGTSEEQFF
TRBJ1-1 many TRBV27 CASSRNLGAEAFF
TRBJ2-3 . TRBV7-2 CASSLVPAGLPDTQYF
TRBJ2-7 few TRBV12-3/TRBV12-4 CASQGTSYEQYF
TRBJ1-2 few TRBV20-1 CSARARQFYGYTF